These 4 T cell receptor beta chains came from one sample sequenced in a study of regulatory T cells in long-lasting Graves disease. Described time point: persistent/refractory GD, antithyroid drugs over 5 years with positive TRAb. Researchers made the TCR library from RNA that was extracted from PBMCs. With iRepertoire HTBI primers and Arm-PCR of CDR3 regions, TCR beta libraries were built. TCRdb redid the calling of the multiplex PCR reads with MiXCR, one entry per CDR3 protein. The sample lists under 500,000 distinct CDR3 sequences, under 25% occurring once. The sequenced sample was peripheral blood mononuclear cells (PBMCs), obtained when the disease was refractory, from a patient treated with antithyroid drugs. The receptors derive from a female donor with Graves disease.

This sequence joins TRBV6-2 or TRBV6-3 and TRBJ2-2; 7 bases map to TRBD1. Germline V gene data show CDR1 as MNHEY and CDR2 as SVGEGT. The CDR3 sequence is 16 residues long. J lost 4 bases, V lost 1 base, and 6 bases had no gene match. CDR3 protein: CASSYYRDSRTGELFF. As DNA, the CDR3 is TGTGCCAGCAGTTACTACCGGGACAGCCGCACCGGGGAGCTGTTTTTT.

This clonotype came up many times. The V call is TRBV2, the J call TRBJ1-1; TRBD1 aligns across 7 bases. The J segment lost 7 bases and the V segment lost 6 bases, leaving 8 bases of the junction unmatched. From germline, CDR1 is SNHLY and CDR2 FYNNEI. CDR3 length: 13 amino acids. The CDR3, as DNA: TGTGCCAGCAGCCAGACAGGGAGTGGTGAAGCTTTCTTT. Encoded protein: CASSQTGSGEAFF.

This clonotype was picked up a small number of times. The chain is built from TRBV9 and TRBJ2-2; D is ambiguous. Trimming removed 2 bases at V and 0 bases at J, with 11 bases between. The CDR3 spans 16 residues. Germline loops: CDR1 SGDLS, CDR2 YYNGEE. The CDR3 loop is CASSVGPTPNTGELFF. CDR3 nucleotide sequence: TGTGCCAGCAGCGTGGGCCCCACTCCGAACACCGGGGAGCTGTTTTTT.

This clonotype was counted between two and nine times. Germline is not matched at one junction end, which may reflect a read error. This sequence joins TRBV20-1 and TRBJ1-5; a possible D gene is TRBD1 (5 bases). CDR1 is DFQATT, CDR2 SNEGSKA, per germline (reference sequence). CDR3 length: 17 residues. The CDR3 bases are TGCAGTGCCAGAGAGATGGGGCAGGGTTATAGCAATCAGCCCCAGCATTTT. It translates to CSAREMGQGYSNQPQHF.